The entry that follows covers one T cell receptor beta chain sequence. This entry belongs to a study of cytomegalovirus exposure and HLA in healthy donors. PCR amplification relied on 60 Vbeta primers (plus 13 Jbeta primers). Produced via immunoSEQ multiplex PCR; TCRdb's table is partial and in-frame only. The repertoire consists of 150,000 to 200,000 clones, with around 77% occurring once and the leading ten covering 2% to 2.5%. Unmatched junction bases numbered 7, after V lost 6 bases and J lost 6 bases. Germline CDR1 is SQVTM and CDR2 is ANQGSEA. CDR3 length equals 13 residues. The receptor comes from a woman aged 25 to 39 in good health and CMV-seropositive. Sequenced material: PBMCs. V and J are TRBV29-1 and TRBJ2-3; 9 bases fit TRBD1. The CDR3 DNA reads TGCAGCGTCAAACAGGGGGCAAGGGATACGCAGTATTTT. Translation: CSVKQGARDTQYF.